This T cell receptor beta chain was found in a study of blood T cell repertoires in COVID-19 (dated by TCRdb to 2018 to 2021). Concerning the study at large: Samples covering the acute and convalescent phases of COVID-19 were provided by collaborators in the United States, Italy and Spain. The material from the prospective study consisted of cDNA or gDNA derived from T cells, B-cell-depleted T cells, or PBMCs. Deeply sampled blood TCRbeta repertoires from subjects exposed to, actively infected with, or recovered from COVID-19 were included in the dataset. The repertoires were made available in a free public database intended to serve as a resource for research on the immune response to SARS-CoV-2. Samples were obtained from the ongoing ImmuneRACE study (first 160 participants) and from over a thousand subjects provided by 6 global collaborators. A de-identified subject ID, COVID-19 status, age in years and sex were almost always included in the sample metadata. Where available, HLA class I and class II types were taken from metadata supplied by the sample provider and were not determined by assay-based typing.

General study outcomes and caveats: The amount of clinical and demographic metadata varied by source and participant and was provided uncurated.

Details on this clone: Its antigen specificity is not known. No base qualities exist here, and no much larger clone lies one base off it.

The immunoSEQ Assay, a bias-controlled multiplex PCR, was used to amplify TCRbeta CDR3 regions from genomic DNA. The source study handled its data this way. The number of nucleated cells in each sample was estimated by amplification of reference gene primers within the assay. To quantify the absolute abundance of each unique TCRbeta CDR3 rearrangement, sequence reads were collapsed and filtered. For each sample, productive Simpson clonality was calculated as the square root of Simpson's diversity index over productive rearrangements. TCRdb limited this immuneACCESS table to in-frame rearrangements with V and J called. A share of clones is missing; checked studies link under half to unresolved V genes, and the rest is unexplained. That table furnishes V, J and clone size, whereas the DNA furnished D and trimming. The sample data list some 400,000 clones, and more than 70% of these were observed just once. Of the sample, 2.3% is held by the ten largest clones.

Taken from cysteine to phenylalanine, the CDR3 has 18 residues. Of the read, only the CDR3 DNA is kept; its 54 bases are in frame from base 1. The germline V gene specifies SNHLY as CDR1 and FYNNEI as CDR2. The germline V end is reduced by 4 bases and the J end by 0 bases; junction bases left unmatched: 6. In Seattle, one collaborating source enrolled patients while the infection was active and tracked those patients longitudinally over the course of disease. The collaborating institutions used their own protocols to collect whole blood in K2EDTA tubes. For TCRbeta analysis, collaborators shipped samples as frozen whole blood, isolated PBMCs, or DNA extracted from either of those sample types.

The receptor's source is a woman in her sixties with COVID-19, enrolled during active disease. This chain joins TRBV2 to TRBJ1-6; the junction holds 10 bases that match TRBD1. Sequencing used peripheral blood. The CDR3 here reads CASSGDRGTVSYNSPLHF. The nucleotides are TGTGCCAGCAGTGGGGACAGGGGAACAGTCTCCTATAATTCACCCCTCCACTTT.